One and the same sample provided the 31 T cell receptor beta chains below, sequenced in a study of human T cells and chemical hapten exposure. As to time point: patch test 1, 2 weeks after DPC sensitization. Treatment reported: therapeutic diphenylcyclopropenone sensitization with weekly scalp DPC. TCRdb reprocessed the RACE reads with MiXCR, giving one entry per CDR3 protein. The data hold fewer than 200,000 distinct CDR3 sequences, with 20% to 25% observed a single time. The sample consisted of whole blood, taken in connection with sensitization to the hapten diphenylcyclopropenone (DPC). These receptors came from a woman between 50 and 59 years old with alopecia areata. Some clones in this sample may be carry-over from other donors' samples.

The chain combines TRBV6-5 with TRBJ2-5; 9 nucleotides agree with TRBD2. The germline CDR1 and CDR2 sequences are MNHEY and SVGAGI. This CDR3 contains 20 residues. After removal of 6 bases from V and 3 bases from J, the junction contained 23 bases not matched to a gene. The CDR3 DNA is TGTGCCAGCAGAAAACTTCCCCTGGCGTCCGGGACTAGCCTGAAAGAGACCCAGTACTTC. As protein: CASRKLPLASGTSLKETQYF.

The chain is built from TRBV3-1 and TRBJ1-1; perhaps TRBD1 as D (6 bases). The CDR3 spans 14 residues. CDR1 and CDR2 (germline): LGHDT, YNNKEL (reference sequence). V gave up 1 base and J gave up 10 bases, with 16 bases separating them. The CDR3 nucleotides read TGTGCCAGCAGCCAAGCTACCGACAGGAGGGGAGCTTTCTTT. Its translation: CASSQATDRRGAFF.

This clonotype appeared a few times. J is TRBJ2-3 and V is TRBV7-2; no firm D call. The V and J ends lost 3 bases and 4 bases respectively, with 11 bases between them. The CDR3 sequence is 14 residues long. Germline CDR1 SGHTA, CDR2 FQGNSA. The CDR3 DNA follows: TGTGCCAGCAGCTTCCGCCCGAGATCAGATACGCAGTATTTT. Residues: CASSFRPRSDTQYF.

V gene TRBV12-3 or TRBV12-4 combines with J gene TRBJ2-2; 7 bases are a match to TRBD2. V shed 6 bases and J 1 base; nucleotides not matched to a gene: 5. The CDR3 is 15 amino acids. The CDR3 spells CASRPWEGNTGELFF. In DNA, the CDR3 is TGTGCCAGCAGGCCCTGGGAGGGGAACACCGGGGAGCTGTTTTTT.

The chain couples TRBV2 to TRBJ1-2; D call uncertain. From germline, CDR1 is SNHLY and CDR2 FYNNEI. This CDR3 has 13 amino acids. Trimming pared 6 bases from V and 4 bases from J, leaving 12 bases between. For the CDR3, the DNA is TGTGCCAGCAGCGTCTTACAGTCCTATGGCTACACCTTC. It codes for CASSVLQSYGYTF.

This clonotype was picked up a small number of times. CDR3 coding DNA: TGTGCCAGCCGTCTAGCGGGAGGCGGCACAGATACGCAGTATTTT. This codes for CASRLAGGGTDTQYF. V and J are TRBV28 and TRBJ2-3, with 11 bases matching TRBD2. Germline V gene sequence: CDR1 MDHEN, CDR2 SYDVKM. The V and J ends lost 8 bases and 1 base, in that order; junction bases with no gene match: 5. This CDR3 region has 15 residues.

This clonotype was seen ten or more times. V and J are TRBV10-2 and TRBJ1-5; D might be TRBD1 (6 bases). From germline, CDR1 is WSHSY and CDR2 SAAADI. The CDR3 has 13 residues. Trimming stripped 9 bases from V and 2 bases from J, with 11 bases between. CDR3: CASSPGGNQPQHF. CDR3 nucleotide sequence: TGCGCCAGTAGCCCAGGGGGCAATCAGCCCCAGCATTTT.

V and J are TRBV4-2 and TRBJ2-1; D gene uncertain. Germline V lookup: CDR1 LGHNA, CDR2 YNFKEQ. This CDR3 comprises 14 residues. With 0 bases removed from V and 4 bases from J, the gap between germline ends came to 7 bases. CDR3 in DNA: TGTGCCAGCAGCCAAGATACGGAGTACAATGAGCAGTTCTTC. Translation: CASSQDTEYNEQFF.

Only a few counts were recorded for this clonotype. The chain combines TRBV3-1 with TRBJ1-1; TRBD1 matches 12 bases. The CDR3 is made up of 14 amino acids. Looked up from germline, CDR1 is LGHDT and CDR2 is YNNKEL (reference sequence). Germline trimming cut 5 bases from V and 7 bases from J; bases unmatched to any gene: 5. This CDR3 reads CASSSGQGAYEAFF. The CDR3 nucleotides read TGTGCCAGCAGCTCGGGACAGGGGGCGTATGAAGCTTTCTTT.

This clonotype was observed a few times. V is TRBV24-1 and J is TRBJ2-1, with D possibly being TRBD1 (5 bases). The CDR3 is made up of 15 amino acids. Germline CDR1 and CDR2: KGHDR and SFDVKD. Trimming removed 0 bases from V and 7 bases from J, with 12 bases in between. The chain's CDR3 is CATSDLTGPINEQFF. The CDR3 DNA reads TGTGCCACCAGTGATTTGACAGGTCCGATTAATGAGCAGTTCTTC.

The chain is built from TRBV12-3 or TRBV12-4 and TRBJ1-1; a possible D gene is TRBD1 (5 bases). V lost 3 bases, J lost 2 bases, and 13 bases lay in between. The length of the CDR3 is 15 residues. The CDR3 bases are TGTGCCAGCAGTTTTGGAGGGGTCCAAAACACTGAAGCTTTCTTT. It yields the protein CASSFGGVQNTEAFF.

This chain links TRBV29-1 with TRBJ1-1; no reliable D call. The V gene's germline CDR1 is SQVTM and CDR2 ANQGSEA. V lost 4 bases and J 4 bases, leaving 7 bases between the germline ends. The CDR3 loop spans 11 amino acids. This CDR3 reads CSVAQTTEAFF. CDR3 bases: TGCAGCGTTGCGCAGACCACTGAAGCTTTCTTT.

This clonotype was counted at least ten times. The rearrangement links TRBV20-1 to TRBJ1-1, with 8 bases identical to TRBD1. The V segment lost 5 bases and the J segment 7 bases; nucleotides outside the gene matches: 3. Per germline, CDR1 DFQATT and CDR2 SNEGSKA (reference sequence). This CDR3 spans 11 amino acids. The CDR3 loop reads CSALDRVEAFF. CDR3 sequence (DNA): TGCAGTGCTCTGGACAGGGTTGAAGCTTTCTTT.

This clonotype has more than one count but fewer than ten. The rearrangement links TRBV10-2 to TRBJ2-1, with 7 bases lining up with TRBD2. Germline V gene sequence: CDR1 WSHSY, CDR2 SAAADI. V was pared by 0 bases and J by 5 bases, with 7 bases of the junction left unmatched. The CDR3 is 16 amino acids. The CDR3 sequence is CASSESEAGRNNEQFF. The CDR3 region has the DNA TGCGCCAGCAGTGAGTCAGAAGCGGGACGAAACAATGAGCAGTTCTTC.

The V gene is TRBV20-1, the J gene TRBJ2-3, with 12 bases lining up with TRBD2. J lost 0 bases, V lost 6 bases, and 1 base had no gene match. CDR3 size: 14 residues. Germline V CDR1 and CDR2: DFQATT, SNEGSKA (reference sequence). For the CDR3, the DNA is TGCAGTGCCGGGACTAGCGGGAGCACAGATACGCAGTATTTT. This codes for CSAGTSGSTDTQYF.

This sequence joins TRBV20-1 and TRBJ1-5, with D unresolved. V lost 1 base to trimming and J lost 7 bases, with 14 bases between them. CDR3 size: 14 residues. CDR1 DFQATT and CDR2 SNEGSKA come from the germline V gene (reference sequence). The CDR3 is CSARGVEGRQPQHF. CDR3 nucleotide sequence: TGCAGTGCTAGAGGGGTAGAGGGTAGGCAGCCCCAGCATTTT.

The rearrangement joins TRBV11-1 to TRBJ2-3, with TRBD2 matching over 11 bases. The CDR3 length is 17 residues. Germline CDR1 and CDR2: SGHAT and FQDESV (reference sequence). With 4 bases clipped from V and 2 bases from J, the junction kept 8 bases outside the gene matches. This chain's CDR3 is CASSSWTSGYYTDTQYF. The CDR3 coding sequence is TGTGCCAGCAGCTCATGGACTAGCGGGTACTACACAGATACGCAGTATTTT.

The rearrangement links TRBV20-1 to TRBJ2-1; TRBD2 is a possible D gene (5 bases). V dropped 5 bases and J dropped 5 bases, with 19 bases sitting between them. Germline loops: CDR1 DFQATT, CDR2 SNEGSKA (reference sequence). This CDR3 contains 15 residues. In nucleotides, the CDR3 is TGCAGTGCTCCTACACATTTGGCGGGCCACAATGAGCAGTTCTTC. Translating gives CSAPTHLAGHNEQFF.

CDR3 coding DNA: TGTGCCAGCAGCACCGGGACTCGCGAGGAGCAGTACTTC. Its translation: CASSTGTREEQYF. This chain uses TRBV12-3 or TRBV12-4 with TRBJ2-7; a possible D gene is TRBD2 (6 bases). The length of the CDR3 is 13 residues. V was cut by 6 bases and J by 7 bases, with 16 bases left in between.

The rearrangement joins TRBV11-3 to TRBJ1-2; D unclear. CDR1 SGHNT and CDR2 YENEEA come from the germline V gene. The CDR3 is 14 residues long. V was trimmed by 11 bases and J by 5 bases, leaving 21 bases between them. The CDR3 protein is CARLHPNGQYGYTF. In DNA form, the CDR3 reads TGTGCCCGCTTGCACCCTAACGGCCAGTATGGCTACACCTTC.

This clonotype turned up a few times. This chain joins TRBV29-1 and TRBJ2-5; 10 nucleotides agree with TRBD1. V lost 6 bases, J lost 4 bases, and 2 bases stayed unmatched. CDR3 length: 12 residues. Germline lookup yields CDR1 SQVTM and CDR2 ANQGSEA. CDR3 nucleotides: TGCAGCGTCGACAGGGGGCTAGAGACCCAGTACTTC. Translation: CSVDRGLETQYF. Full variable domain (rest looked up from reference TRBV29-1 and TRBJ2-5): SAVISQKPSRDICQRGTSLTIQCQVDSQVTMMFWYRQQPGQSLTLIATANQGSEATYESGFVIDKFPISRPNLTFSTLTVSNMSPEDSSIYLCSVDRGLETQYFGPGTRLLVL.

The table lists this clonotype with a few counts. The chain combines TRBV28 with TRBJ2-5; D is uncertain. The CDR3 loop spans 11 amino acids. CDR1 and CDR2 from the germline V gene are MDHEN and SYDVKM. Trimming took 6 bases from V and 5 from J, leaving 7 bases between them. The CDR3 nucleotides are TGTGCCAGCAGAACCCCGGAGACCCAGTACTTC. Its protein is CASRTPETQYF.

The rearrangement links TRBV6-1 to TRBJ2-1, with D possibly TRBD1 on 6 matching bases. Germline lookup yields CDR1 MNHNS and CDR2 SASEGT. V lost 4 bases and J 2 bases, leaving 12 bases between the germline ends. The CDR3 loop spans 15 amino acids. The CDR3 region is CASSGTGSPYNEQFF. CDR3 DNA sequence: TGTGCCAGCAGTGGAACAGGGAGCCCCTACAATGAGCAGTTCTTC.

The gene calls are TRBV18 and TRBJ1-1; TRBD1 is a possible D gene (6 bases). The CDR3 consists of 14 residues. V lost 6 bases and J lost 7, with 18 bases in between. Germline values: CDR1 KGHSH, CDR2 LQKENI. The CDR3 is CASSPNRGAVEAFF. DNA for the CDR3: TGTGCCAGCTCGCCCAACCGGGGGGCGGTTGAAGCTTTCTTT.

The chain recombines TRBV28 with TRBJ2-3; D uncertain. CDR3 length: 12 residues. V was trimmed by 6 bases and J by 3 bases, leaving 7 bases between them. Germline assignment: CDR1 MDHEN and CDR2 SYDVKM. CDR3 sequence reads: CASRFETDTQYF. CDR3 coding DNA: TGTGCCAGCAGGTTCGAAACAGATACGCAGTATTTT.

This clonotype was recorded once. The chain is built from TRBV12-3 or TRBV12-4 and TRBJ1-2; D is uncertain. Trimming left V 3 bases short and J 0 bases short, with 8 bases between. CDR3 size: 14 residues. This CDR3 reads CASSLRGANYGYTF. For the CDR3, the DNA is TGTGCCAGCAGTTTGCGGGGAGCTAACTATGGCTACACCTTC.

A few counts support this clonotype. This chain uses TRBV20-1 with TRBJ2-2, with 9 bases lining up with TRBD2. The germline gives CDR1 DFQATT, CDR2 SNEGSKA (reference sequence). Trimming cost V 4 bases and J 6 bases; bases outside gene matches: 12. CDR3 length: 16 amino acids. The CDR3 DNA follows: TGCAGTGCTATTCGGTTTAGCGGGAGCGGAGCCGGGGAGCTGTTTTTT. Translating gives CSAIRFSGSGAGELFF.

This clonotype was seen only a few times. The V gene is TRBV5-5, the J gene TRBJ2-1; no clear D. Germline values: CDR1 SGHKS, CDR2 YYEKEE (reference sequence). This CDR3 has 14 residues. Trimming took off 0 bases at V and 6 bases at J, with 10 bases between the two ends. The CDR3: CASSLGLPSNEQFF. The DNA for the CDR3 is TGTGCCAGCAGCTTGGGTTTGCCATCCAATGAGCAGTTCTTC.

This clonotype has a handful of counts. The genes are TRBV20-1 and TRBJ2-5; D is perhaps TRBD1 or TRBD2 (5 bases each). V was shortened by 3 bases and J by 2 bases, with 16 bases between the two germline ends. This CDR3 has 15 residues. Germline values: CDR1 DFQATT, CDR2 SNEGSKA (reference sequence). DNA of the CDR3: TGCAGTGCTAGTCGCCGGGACCCCTCTCAAGAGACCCAGTACTTC. Protein: CSASRRDPSQETQYF.

The chain couples TRBV20-1 to TRBJ2-3; 16 nucleotides match TRBD2. In germline, CDR1 is DFQATT, CDR2 SNEGSKA (reference sequence). This CDR3 contains 18 residues. Germline trimming cut 3 bases from V and 5 bases from J; bases unmatched to any gene: 11. The CDR3 loop is CSARSPPGLAGGIDTQYF. CDR3 coding DNA: TGCAGTGCTAGGTCTCCTCCGGGACTAGCGGGAGGGATAGATACGCAGTATTTT.

V and J are TRBV2 and TRBJ2-1; TRBD2 is a possible D gene (6 bases). CDR1 and CDR2 (germline): SNHLY, FYNNEI. V shed 4 bases and J shed 7 bases, with 17 bases lying between them. This CDR3 spans 15 amino acids. The CDR3 DNA reads TGTGCCAGCAGTGCTCTAGCGAGAGACGAAAATGAGCAGTTCTTC. Protein product: CASSALARDENEQFF.